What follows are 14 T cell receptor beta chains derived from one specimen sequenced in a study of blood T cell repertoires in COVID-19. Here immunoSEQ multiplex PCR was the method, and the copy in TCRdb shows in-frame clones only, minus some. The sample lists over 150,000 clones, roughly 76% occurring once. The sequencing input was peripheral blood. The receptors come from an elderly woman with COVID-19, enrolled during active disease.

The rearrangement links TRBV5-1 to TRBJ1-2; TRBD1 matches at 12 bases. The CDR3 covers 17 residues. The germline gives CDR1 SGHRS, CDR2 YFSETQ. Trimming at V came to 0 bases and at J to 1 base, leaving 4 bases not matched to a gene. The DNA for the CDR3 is TGCGCCAGCAGCTTGGCCGGGACAGGGGGCTTTAACTATGGCTACACCTTC. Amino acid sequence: CASSLAGTGGFNYGYTF.

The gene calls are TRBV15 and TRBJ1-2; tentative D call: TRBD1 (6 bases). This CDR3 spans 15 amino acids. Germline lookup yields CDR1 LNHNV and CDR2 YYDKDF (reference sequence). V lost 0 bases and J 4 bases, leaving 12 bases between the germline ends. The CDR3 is CATSRDPQGTYGYTF. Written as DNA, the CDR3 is TGTGCCACCAGCAGAGATCCCCAGGGGACCTATGGCTACACCTTC.

The DNA for the CDR3 is TGTGCCATCAGTGCTGTGAAGGGGGCGCCCCTAAATTCACCCCTCCACTTT. This codes for CAISAVKGAPLNSPLHF. The V gene is TRBV10-3, the J gene TRBJ1-6; 7 bases map to TRBD1. Germline V CDR1 and CDR2: ENHRY, SYGVKD. Trimming at V came to 4 bases and at J to 7 bases, leaving 13 bases not matched to a gene. The length of the CDR3 is 17 residues.

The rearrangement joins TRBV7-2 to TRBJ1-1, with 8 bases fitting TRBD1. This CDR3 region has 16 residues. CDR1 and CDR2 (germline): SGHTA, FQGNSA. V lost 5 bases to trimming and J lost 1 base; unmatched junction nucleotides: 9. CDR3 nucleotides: TGTGCCAGCAGCAAAGGGCAGGGGGCCCAGAACACTGAAGCTTTCTTT. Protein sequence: CASSKGQGAQNTEAFF.

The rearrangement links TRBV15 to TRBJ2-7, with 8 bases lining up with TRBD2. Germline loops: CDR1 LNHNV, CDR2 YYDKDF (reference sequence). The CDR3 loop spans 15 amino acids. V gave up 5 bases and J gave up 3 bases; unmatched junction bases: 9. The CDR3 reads CATSREGVEGYEQYF. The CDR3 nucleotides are TGTGCCACCAGCCGGGAGGGAGTAGAGGGCTACGAGCAGTACTTC.

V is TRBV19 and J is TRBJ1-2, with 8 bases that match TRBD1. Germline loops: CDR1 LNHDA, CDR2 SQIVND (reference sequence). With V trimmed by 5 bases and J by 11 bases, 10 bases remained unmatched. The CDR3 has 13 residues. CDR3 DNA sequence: TGTGCCAGTAGTTCGTGGACAGGGATCGGATACACCTTC. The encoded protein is CASSSWTGIGYTF.

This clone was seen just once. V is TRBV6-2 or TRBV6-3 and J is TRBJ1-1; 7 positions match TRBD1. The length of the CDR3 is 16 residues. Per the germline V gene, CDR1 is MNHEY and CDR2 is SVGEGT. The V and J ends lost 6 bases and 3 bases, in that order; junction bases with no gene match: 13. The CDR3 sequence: CASSYHRQGRDTEAFF. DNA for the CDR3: TGTGCCAGCAGCTATCATCGACAGGGAAGGGACACTGAAGCTTTCTTT.

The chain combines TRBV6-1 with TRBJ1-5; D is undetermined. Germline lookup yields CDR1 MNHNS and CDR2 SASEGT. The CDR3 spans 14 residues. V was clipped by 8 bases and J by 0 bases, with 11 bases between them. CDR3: CASCGLYSNQPQHF. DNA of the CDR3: TGTGCCAGCTGTGGGCTTTATAGCAATCAGCCCCAGCATTTT.

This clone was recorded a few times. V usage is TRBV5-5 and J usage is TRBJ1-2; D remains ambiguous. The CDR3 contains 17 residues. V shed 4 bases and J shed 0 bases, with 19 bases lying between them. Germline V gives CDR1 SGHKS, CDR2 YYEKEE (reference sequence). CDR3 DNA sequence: TGTGCCAGCAGCAGTACCCAGCAGGCCAAAACTAACTATGGCTACACCTTC. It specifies CASSSTQQAKTNYGYTF.

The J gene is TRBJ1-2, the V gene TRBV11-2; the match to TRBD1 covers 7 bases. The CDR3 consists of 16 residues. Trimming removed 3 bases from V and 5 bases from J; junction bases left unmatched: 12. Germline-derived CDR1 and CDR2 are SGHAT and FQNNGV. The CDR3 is CASSFSSGQNPYGYTF. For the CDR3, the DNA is TGTGCCAGCAGCTTTTCTTCGGGACAGAATCCGTATGGCTACACCTTC.

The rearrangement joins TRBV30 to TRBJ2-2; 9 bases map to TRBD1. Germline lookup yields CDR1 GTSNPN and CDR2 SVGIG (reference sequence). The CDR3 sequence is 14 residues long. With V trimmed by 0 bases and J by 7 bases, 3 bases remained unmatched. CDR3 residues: CAWSVDRGFGELFF. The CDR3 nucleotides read TGTGCCTGGAGTGTAGACAGGGGGTTCGGGGAGCTGTTTTTT. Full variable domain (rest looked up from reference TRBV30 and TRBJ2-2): SQTIHQWPATLVQPVGSPLSLECTVEGTSNPNLYWYRQAAGRGLQLLFYSVGIGQISSEVPQNLSASRPQDRQFILSSKKLLLSDSGFYLCAWSVDRGFGELFFGEGSRLTVL.

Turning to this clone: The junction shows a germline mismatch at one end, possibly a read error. This CDR3 is CASSFLGSVLNF. The CDR3 region has the DNA TGTGCCAGCAGTTTCCTCGGCTCAGTACTAAACTTC. The chain recombines TRBV12-3 or TRBV12-4 with TRBJ2-5; D gene ambiguous. The length of the CDR3 is 12 residues.

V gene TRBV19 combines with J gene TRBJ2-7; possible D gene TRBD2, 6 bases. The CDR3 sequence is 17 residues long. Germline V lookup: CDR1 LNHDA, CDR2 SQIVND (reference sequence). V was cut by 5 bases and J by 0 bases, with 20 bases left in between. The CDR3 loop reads CASSASGTGTYSYEQYF. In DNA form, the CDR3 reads TGTGCCAGTAGTGCCTCCGGGACGGGGACTTACTCCTACGAGCAGTACTTC.

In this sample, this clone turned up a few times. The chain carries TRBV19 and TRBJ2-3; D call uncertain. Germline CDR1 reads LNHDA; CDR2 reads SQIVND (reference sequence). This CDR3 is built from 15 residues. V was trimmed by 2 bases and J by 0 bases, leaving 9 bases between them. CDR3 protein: CASSIWAASTDTQYF. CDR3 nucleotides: TGTGCCAGTAGTATATGGGCAGCCAGCACAGATACGCAGTATTTT.